This T cell receptor (beta chain) was sequenced for a study of CD4 T cell repertoires in COVID-19. Profiling relied on immunoSEQ multiplex PCR, and the TCRdb table lists in-frame clones only, not all of them. This table holds 70,000 to 95,000 clones, roughly 85% found once. In its sample, this clone was seen once. Material: CD4+ T cells from peripheral blood, obtained after recovery from COVID-19. The TCR originated in a human donor who had COVID-19.

The CDR3 DNA reads as TGTGCCAGCAGCTCTCATAGCGGGGGTTCCTACAATGAGCAGTTCTTC. Amino acid sequence: CASSSHSGGSYNEQFF. The chain recombines TRBV5-5 with TRBJ2-1, with 9 bases fitting TRBD2. CDR1 is SGHKS, CDR2 YYEKEE, per germline (reference sequence). The length of the CDR3 is 16 residues. Trimming removed 3 bases from V and 1 base from J; junction bases left unmatched: 5.